A single T cell receptor beta chain is shown here with its context. The specificity of this receptor is unknown. There are no base qualities to consult, and no much larger clone falls within one base. The record originates from a study of cytomegalovirus exposure and HLA in healthy donors (dated by TCRdb to 2017 to 2019). The study in broad terms: In an earlier analysis of under 600 of the donors, less than 350 Gb of sequence data and some 100 million unique TCR beta sequences from about 190 million T cells were reported. The study was designed to test whether signatures of past pathogen exposure could be identified by cataloging public T cell receptors. High-throughput TCR immunosequencing, statistical association of individual TCRs with disease status, and machine learning were combined to predict cytomegalovirus infection status. In an earlier analysis of 587 of the donors, high-throughput TCR beta sequencing was used to judge whether each TCR beta V gene segment behaved as functional or pseudogenic. A separate validation cohort of over 95 different subjects was used in addition to the 666-subject first cohort. Donor age, sex, ethnicity and CMV serostatus were compiled together with the repertoire data. The number of donors typed differed by locus, with about 629-640 for A, B, C, DRB1 and DQB1, approximately 500 for DQA1, approximately 580 for DPA1, and approximately 470 for DPB1. Roughly five DR-DQ haplotypes were handled as single units for association and clustering, since linkage in the cohort was strong. On average, about 200,000 unique TCR beta nucleotide sequences were sequenced per donor among some 420 genotyped donors of the cohort, with 15% to 20% of those sequences being non-productive. All discovery cohort repertoires had been generated using a single sequencing platform. A later genetic analysis used genome-wide SNP genotypes for about three fifths of the 666 donors, treating that subset as a discovery cohort. The study used immunosequencing to profile the T cell repertoires of approximately 630 subjects and linked those repertoires to cytomegalovirus serostatus. Both class I and class II loci were covered by HLA typing, at four-digit resolution. The later analysis used no new phenotypic data to find candidate immune exposures, relying instead on TCR beta sequences and their occurrence across donors. A later analysis re-analyzed previously published TCR beta repertoires from roughly 630 donors and added high-resolution HLA genotyping to study TCR occurrence patterns. About 280 gigabases of sequencing data and approximately 93 million unique TCR sequences were included in an early release covering roughly 700 HLA-typed donors. Among the approximately 400 genotyped donors, more than 70% belonged to the genetic ancestry cluster associated with self-reported Caucasian donors. The paper's findings and limits, for the study overall: Across donors, most TCR sequences were observed very rarely, whereas some public TCRs were present in many individuals. The study listed approximately 150 TCR beta chains as associated with cytomegalovirus. Most CMV-associated TCR beta chains appeared to be HLA-restricted in a later analysis, and the HLA associations seemed to be driven largely by CMV exposure. Broadly in line with IMGT annotations, most TCR beta V segments showed up in productive rearrangements about 90% or about 30% of the time in an earlier analysis of 587 of the donors. Because some donors lacked HLA typing at each locus, the association tests relied only on the typed subset. The classifier was reported to diagnose cytomegalovirus status with high specificity and sensitivity in both the original and validation cohorts. A later analysis found that TCR association rates varied across HLA loci, with DRB1 alleles showing the most associated TCRs and HLA-C alleles the fewest. Linkage disequilibrium might explain the correlated functional status among segregating V segments, but an unknown experimental factor could not be excluded. In vitro tests confirmed that a few of the cytomegalovirus-associated TCR beta chains recognize cytomegalovirus antigens. A cluster of highly shared sequence variants was judged likely to be a technical artifact of the sequencing pipeline. Presence/absence analyses assumed roughly uniform sequencing depth across donors, an assumption that may not hold. A further reported finding was that TCR beta sequences accurately predicted the HLA-A and HLA-B alleles for most subjects in the first cohort. The only immune exposure information available for the cohort was CMV serostatus. A later analysis reported that several top co-occurrence clusters appeared linked to parvovirus B19, influenza, CMV and Epstein-Barr virus. In a later genetic analysis, fewer N-insertions in productive TCRs were reported among donors in an Asian-associated ancestry cluster than the roughly 710-donor mean. In this cohort, only TCR beta chains were sequenced, and detectable features were limited by the absence of alpha or paired-chain data. The earlier analysis of approximately 560 of the donors excluded roughly 17 rarely observed V segments, including chromosome 9 orphons, because counts were too low. An association between a missense DCLRE1C variant and V-gene and J-gene trimming of TCR beta chains was found in a later genetic analysis and replicated in an independent cohort. At a false discovery rate of 0.05, a later analysis linked some 17,000 TCR beta sequences to specific HLA alleles. The 87-base-pair reads could not distinguish some IMGT-functional V segments, including TRBV6-2 and TRBV6-3, so those segments were excluded. In a later analysis, HLA-associated TCR beta chains showed more clonal expansion and lower generation probabilities than non-associated chains that were equally common. Strong co-occurrence of HLA alleles, especially DR and DQ, made assigning TCR associations to individual alleles difficult. The authors suggested that the approach could potentially be extended to other disease states and immunological phenotypes.

In total, roughly 670 healthy bone marrow donors made up the cohort. At the time of sampling, all cohort members were nominally healthy, though unrecorded immune exposures were likely present. The donor tested CMV seronegative and was one of the 352 seronegative cohort members. A peripheral blood sample was collected from each donor, and TCR beta sequencing was performed on peripheral blood mononuclear cells. The Qiagen DNeasy Blood Extraction Kit was used to extract genomic DNA from the blood cell samples. The CDR3, cysteine through phenylalanine, is 15 amino acids long. Only the CDR3 DNA stays, 45 bases, in frame from base 1. The germline V gene gives CDR1 as MNHEY and CDR2 as SVGAGI. For this chain, trimming is 1 base at the V end and 7 bases at the J end, and the number of junction bases without a gene match is 8. Library construction relied on the immunoSEQ multiplex PCR assay. A mixture of 60 forward primers for TCR Vbeta segments and 13 reverse primers for TCR Jbeta segments was used in the multiplex PCR. A multiplex PCR assay on genomic DNA amplified the CDR3 region of rearranged TCR beta genes. On the Illumina HiSeq System, the amplified TCR beta libraries were sequenced as 87-base-pair reads. The original methods were these. A later analysis counted some 80 million unique TCR beta chains across the 650 to 800 repertoires, and roughly 10 million of these chains were shared by at least two donors. A nearest-neighbor algorithm error-corrected the raw reads and collapsed the reads into unique sequences, merging closely related sequences to remove PCR and sequencing errors. Alignment of CDR3 sequences to IMGT reference sequences was used to assign V, D and J gene segments. For a sequence to be retained, a match of at least six nucleotides to both a V gene segment and a J gene segment was required. Rearrangements were called productive when the CDR3 lacked stop codons and stayed in frame with V and J; all others were non-productive. CDR3 was defined by IMGT convention, running from the second conserved V-encoded cysteine to the conserved J-encoded phenylalanine. Sequences without an unambiguous match to a single V gene segment were excluded from the earlier analysis of about 600 of the donors. In an earlier analysis of 587 of the donors, V segments were called functional above 56.7% productive rearrangements and were called segregating when the between-donor standard deviation exceeded 5%. A statistical classification framework was developed to diagnose cytomegalovirus status using the catalog of TCR beta chain sequences. A later analysis assigned V and J genes by comparing TCR nucleotide sequences with IMGT/GENE-DB human TR gene sequences. A later analysis assigned CDR3 sequences and most-parsimonious VDJ recombination scenarios with the TCRdist pipeline. A later analysis defined each TCR beta chain by its CDR3 amino acid sequence plus V-gene family, and excluded reads lacking a unique V-gene family. A later analysis removed several hundred highly shared, low-generation-probability nucleotide sequences to deal with suspected cross-contamination and a sequencing artifact. In a later analysis, a clonal expansion index for each public chain was calculated from normalized within-repertoire ranks of inferred template counts. Generation probabilities in a later analysis came from a VDJ recombination model fitted to out-of-frame rearrangements, and those results were checked against IGoR. In a later analysis, hypergeometric tests were used to score TCR-TCR, TCR-HLA and TCR-CMV co-occurrence, with a repertoire-size bias correction applied to TCR pairs. In a later analysis, false discovery rates were estimated by permuting HLA or CMV assignments 20 times. In a later analysis, co-occurring TCRs were grouped using DBSCAN, and TCRdist sequence similarity was added for clustering within HLA-allele-positive subsets. Co-occurrence clustering excluded repertoires with fewer than 30,000 or more than 120,000 public chains, plus five with anomalous nucleotide sharing. TCRdb stores this immuneACCESS table with in-frame sequences only. Part of the clones is absent; in the studies checked, under half of the shortfall reflects unresolved V genes, and no reason is known for the rest. V and J calls and clone size are given by that table; D and trimming were obtained from the DNA. Counted in this sample were about 140,000 clones; approximately 82% of them appeared once. The top ten hold around 3.4% of the sample.

The V and J genes are TRBV6-5 and TRBJ1-2; 8 junctional bases match TRBD1. This clonotype was sampled from a man aged 40-50 years in good health and CMV-seronegative. Sequenced: PBMCs. The CDR3 amino acid sequence is: CASSYYPGTGTGYTF. The sequence in DNA is TGTGCCAGCAGTTACTACCCCGGGACAGGAACTGGCTACACCTTC.